This entry features one T cell receptor (beta chain) sequence. Here immunoSEQ multiplex PCR was the method, and the copy in TCRdb shows in-frame clones only, minus some. The sample yields around 290,000 clones, 90% seen once. This sample was taken from a study of blood T cell repertoires in COVID-19. The wider study: Donors in the United States, Italy and Spain gave samples during acute or convalescent COVID-19.

V lost 8 bases, J lost 0 bases, and 7 bases stayed unmatched. Per germline, CDR1 MNHEY and CDR2 SMNVEV (reference sequence). There are 14 residues in the CDR3. The chain links TRBV27 to TRBJ2-7; TRBD1 matches 7 bases. The sequencing sample was made of PBMCs or T cells enriched from blood (not recorded which). The sequence came from a woman aged 25-40 years who had recovered from COVID-19. The CDR3 DNA follows: TGTGCCAGCCGAAAACAGGGGAGCTCCTACGAGCAGTACTTC. Protein: CASRKQGSSYEQYF.